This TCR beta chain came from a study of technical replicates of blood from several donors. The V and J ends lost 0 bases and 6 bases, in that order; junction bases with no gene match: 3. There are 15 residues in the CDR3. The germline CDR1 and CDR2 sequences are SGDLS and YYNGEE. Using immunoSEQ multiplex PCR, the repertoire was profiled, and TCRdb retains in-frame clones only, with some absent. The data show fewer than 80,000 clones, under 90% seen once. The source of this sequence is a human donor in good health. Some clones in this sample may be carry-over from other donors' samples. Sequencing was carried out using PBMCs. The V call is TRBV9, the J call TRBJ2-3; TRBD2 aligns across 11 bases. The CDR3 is CASSVALAGGDTQYF. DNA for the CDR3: TGTGCCAGCAGCGTAGCCCTAGCGGGGGGTGATACGCAGTATTTT.